This record concerns one T cell receptor (beta chain) sequence. Original data processing: How many nucleated cells were present was estimated from reference gene primer amplification. Method: immunoSEQ multiplex PCR; TCRdb's copy keeps in-frame clones and lacks some. V, J and clone size reflect that table, while D and trimming were determined from the DNA. The repertoire holds around 370,000 clones, with 90% as singletons. The sample belongs to a study of blood T cell repertoires in COVID-19. Study-level background: Samples taken during acute and convalescent COVID-19 were collected in the United States, Italy and Spain. T cells, B-cell-depleted T cells, or PBMCs provided the cDNA or gDNA that served as material.

Germline V gene data show CDR1 as KGHSH and CDR2 as LQKENI. The CDR3 contains 19 residues. V dropped 4 bases and J dropped 0; count of bases not matched to a gene: 15. The rearrangement links TRBV18 to TRBJ1-2; 9 bases map to TRBD1. The source of this sequence is a man aged 18 to 35 with active or convalescent COVID-19. Specimen: peripheral blood. This chain's CDR3 is CASSQGTGKRGPTNYGYTF. The CDR3 DNA reads TGTGCCAGCTCACAGGGGACAGGGAAGAGGGGCCCTACTAACTATGGCTACACCTTC. Together with reference TRBV18 and TRBJ1-2, the CDR3 gives the full variable domain: NAGVMQNPRHLVRRRGQEARLRCSPMKGHSHVYWYRQLPEEGLKFMVYLQKENIIDESGMPKERFSAEFPKEGPSILRIQQVVRGDSAAYFCASSQGTGKRGPTNYGYTFGSGTRLTVV.